One sample yielded the 4 T cell receptor beta chains listed below, sequenced in a study of cytotoxic CD8 clonotypes in ibrutinib-treated CLL. Libraries were prepared by immunoSEQ multiplex PCR; TCRdb keeps only in-frame clonotypes and omits some of them. This repertoire shows 150,000 to 200,000 clones, about 84% found once; its top ten account for 3.5% to 5.5%. This specimen consisted of PBMCs, obtained after 24 months of ibrutinib treatment. These receptors all come from a human donor with chronic lymphocytic leukemia.

The chain uses TRBV6-6 and TRBJ2-2; D may be TRBD1 (6 bases). V was clipped by 4 bases and J by 7 bases, with 10 bases between them. This CDR3 has 13 residues. Germline V CDR1 and CDR2: MNHNY, SVGAGI (reference sequence). The CDR3 sequence is CASSSDSGGELFF. In DNA form, the CDR3 reads TGTGCCAGCAGTTCGGACAGCGGCGGGGAGCTGTTTTTT.

Only one count was recorded for this clone. The J gene is TRBJ2-7, the V gene TRBV6-5; D might be TRBD1 or TRBD2, each matching 6 bases. V lost 0 bases, J lost 6 bases, and 18 bases lay in between. Germline assignment: CDR1 MNHEY and CDR2 SVGAGI. The CDR3 runs to 16 residues. The CDR3 region has the DNA TGTGCCAGCAGTTACTCGATTTCGGGGGCCGAAGCCGAGCAGTACTTC. Its translation is CASSYSISGAEAEQYF.

The chain joins TRBV14 to TRBJ1-1; D gene ambiguous. V dropped 3 bases and J dropped 4 bases, with 15 bases sitting between them. The CDR3 is 15 residues long. CDR1 and CDR2 (germline): SGHDN, FVKESK. The CDR3 is CASSHKPAGVTEAFF. The DNA of the CDR3 is TGTGCCAGCAGCCACAAACCTGCCGGGGTCACTGAAGCTTTCTTT.

The V and J genes are TRBV15 and TRBJ1-2; perhaps TRBD1 as D (5 bases). Germline V gene sequence: CDR1 LNHNV, CDR2 YYDKDF (reference sequence). This CDR3 region has 15 residues. The ends were cut back, 0 bases at V and 7 bases at J, with 15 bases in the middle. The CDR3 DNA reads TGTGCCACCAGCAGAGAACGATCCCCGACAGCTGGCTACACCTTC. Amino acid sequence: CATSRERSPTAGYTF.